This entry is about one T cell receptor (beta chain). Its antigen is unidentified. Blood samples measuring roughly 2.3 ml were taken per donor. Germline V lookup: CDR1 SGHRS, CDR2 YFSETQ. This CDR3 has 14 amino acids. Incorporation of UMIs carrying a 6-nucleotide sample barcode was performed by template switching. For both chains, the TCRalpha and TCRbeta cDNA went through two nested PCRs of approximately 16 and 10 cycles. TCRdb re-called the 5' RACE reads and gives one entry per CDR3 protein, without DNA. This sample's table has fewer than 550,000 distinct CDR3 sequences. The sample comes from a study of monozygotic twins with inflammatory bowel disease. General study results and limits: Inverse Simpson values showed less TCRbeta diversity in IBD patients than in their healthy co-twins.

Sequencing was performed on blood. The receptor's source is a human donor with ulcerative colitis or Crohn's disease, or a healthy co-twin of an affected twin (not recorded which). The rearrangement uses TRBV5-1 and TRBJ1-1. CDR3 region: CASSFYRGNTEAFF. Full variable domain (missing parts from reference TRBV5-1 and TRBJ1-1): KAGVTQTPRYLIKTRGQQVTLSCSPISGHRSVSWYQQTPGQGLQFLFEYFSETQRNKGNFPGRFSGRQFSNSRSEMNVSTLELGDSALYLCASSFYRGNTEAFFGQGTRLTVV.